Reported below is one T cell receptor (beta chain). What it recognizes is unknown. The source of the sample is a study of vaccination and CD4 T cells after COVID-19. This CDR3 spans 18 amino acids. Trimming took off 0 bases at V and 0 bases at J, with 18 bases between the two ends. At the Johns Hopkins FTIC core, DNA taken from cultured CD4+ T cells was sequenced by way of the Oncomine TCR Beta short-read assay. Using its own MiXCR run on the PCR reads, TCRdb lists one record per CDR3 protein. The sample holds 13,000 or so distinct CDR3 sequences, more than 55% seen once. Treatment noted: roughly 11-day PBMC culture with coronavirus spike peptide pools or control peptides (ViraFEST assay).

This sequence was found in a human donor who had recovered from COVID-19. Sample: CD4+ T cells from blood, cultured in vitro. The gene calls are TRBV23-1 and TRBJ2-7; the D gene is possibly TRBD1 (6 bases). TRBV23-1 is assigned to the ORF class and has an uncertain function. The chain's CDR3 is CASSQSVTGTPNSYEQYF. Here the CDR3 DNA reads TGCGCCAGCAGTCAATCCGTAACCGGGACACCAAACTCCTACGAGCAGTACTTC.